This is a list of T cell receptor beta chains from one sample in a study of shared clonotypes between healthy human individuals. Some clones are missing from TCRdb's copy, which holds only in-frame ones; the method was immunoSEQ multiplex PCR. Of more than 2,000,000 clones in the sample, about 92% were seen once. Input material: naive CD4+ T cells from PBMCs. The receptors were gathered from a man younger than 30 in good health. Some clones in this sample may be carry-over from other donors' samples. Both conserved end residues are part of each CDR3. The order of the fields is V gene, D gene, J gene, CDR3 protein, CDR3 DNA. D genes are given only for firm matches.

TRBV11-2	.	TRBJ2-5	CASSLVRWQETQYF	TGTGCCAGCAGCTTAGTGCGCTGGCAAGAGACCCAGTACTTC
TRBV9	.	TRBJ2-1	CASSVGLGWGNEQFF	TGTGCCAGCAGCGTAGGTCTGGGGTGGGGCAATGAGCAGTTCTTC
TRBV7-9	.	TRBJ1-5	CASSLNSNQPQHF	TGTGCCAGCAGCCTTAATAGCAATCAGCCCCAGCATTTT
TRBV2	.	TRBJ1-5	CASGGEQPQHF	TGTGCCAGCGGGGGGGAGCAGCCCCAGCATTTT
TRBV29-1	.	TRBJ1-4	CSVAGTGNEKLFF	TGCAGCGTTGCCGGGACTGGTAATGAAAAACTGTTTTTT
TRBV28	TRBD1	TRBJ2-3	CASSFFRRGKGTGRSTQYF	TGTGCCAGCAGTTTCTTCCGCCGAGGAAAGGGGACAGGGAGAAGTACGCAGTATTTT
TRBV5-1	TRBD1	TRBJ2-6	CASSAGGRSGANVLTF	TGCGCCAGCAGCGCAGGGGGTCGCTCTGGGGCCAACGTCCTGACTTTC
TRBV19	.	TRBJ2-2	CASSNPPRGTGELFF	TGTGCCAGTAGTAACCCGCCGAGGGGGACCGGGGAGCTGTTTTTT
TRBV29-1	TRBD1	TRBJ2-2	CSVDSGTGNTGELFF	TGCAGCGTTGATTCGGGGACAGGCAACACCGGGGAGCTGTTTTTT
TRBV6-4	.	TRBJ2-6	CASSDSVGVRSGANVLTF	TGTGCCAGCAGTGACTCGGTAGGGGTAAGGTCTGGGGCCAACGTCCTGACTTTC
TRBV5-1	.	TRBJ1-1	CASSPDGFYTEAFF	TGCGCCAGCAGCCCGGACGGCTTCTACACTGAAGCTTTCTTT
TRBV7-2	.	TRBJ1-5	CASSLGRWGGVAQPQHF	TGTGCCAGCAGCTTAGGACGATGGGGCGGAGTGGCTCAGCCCCAGCATTTT
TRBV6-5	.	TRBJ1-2	CASSYSGEHYGYTF	TGTGCCAGCAGTTACTCTGGAGAACACTATGGCTACACCTTC
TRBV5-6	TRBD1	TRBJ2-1	CASSLLQGAGGRMWQFF	TGTGCCAGCAGCTTGCTACAGGGGGCGGGCGGTAGAATGTGGCAGTTCTTC